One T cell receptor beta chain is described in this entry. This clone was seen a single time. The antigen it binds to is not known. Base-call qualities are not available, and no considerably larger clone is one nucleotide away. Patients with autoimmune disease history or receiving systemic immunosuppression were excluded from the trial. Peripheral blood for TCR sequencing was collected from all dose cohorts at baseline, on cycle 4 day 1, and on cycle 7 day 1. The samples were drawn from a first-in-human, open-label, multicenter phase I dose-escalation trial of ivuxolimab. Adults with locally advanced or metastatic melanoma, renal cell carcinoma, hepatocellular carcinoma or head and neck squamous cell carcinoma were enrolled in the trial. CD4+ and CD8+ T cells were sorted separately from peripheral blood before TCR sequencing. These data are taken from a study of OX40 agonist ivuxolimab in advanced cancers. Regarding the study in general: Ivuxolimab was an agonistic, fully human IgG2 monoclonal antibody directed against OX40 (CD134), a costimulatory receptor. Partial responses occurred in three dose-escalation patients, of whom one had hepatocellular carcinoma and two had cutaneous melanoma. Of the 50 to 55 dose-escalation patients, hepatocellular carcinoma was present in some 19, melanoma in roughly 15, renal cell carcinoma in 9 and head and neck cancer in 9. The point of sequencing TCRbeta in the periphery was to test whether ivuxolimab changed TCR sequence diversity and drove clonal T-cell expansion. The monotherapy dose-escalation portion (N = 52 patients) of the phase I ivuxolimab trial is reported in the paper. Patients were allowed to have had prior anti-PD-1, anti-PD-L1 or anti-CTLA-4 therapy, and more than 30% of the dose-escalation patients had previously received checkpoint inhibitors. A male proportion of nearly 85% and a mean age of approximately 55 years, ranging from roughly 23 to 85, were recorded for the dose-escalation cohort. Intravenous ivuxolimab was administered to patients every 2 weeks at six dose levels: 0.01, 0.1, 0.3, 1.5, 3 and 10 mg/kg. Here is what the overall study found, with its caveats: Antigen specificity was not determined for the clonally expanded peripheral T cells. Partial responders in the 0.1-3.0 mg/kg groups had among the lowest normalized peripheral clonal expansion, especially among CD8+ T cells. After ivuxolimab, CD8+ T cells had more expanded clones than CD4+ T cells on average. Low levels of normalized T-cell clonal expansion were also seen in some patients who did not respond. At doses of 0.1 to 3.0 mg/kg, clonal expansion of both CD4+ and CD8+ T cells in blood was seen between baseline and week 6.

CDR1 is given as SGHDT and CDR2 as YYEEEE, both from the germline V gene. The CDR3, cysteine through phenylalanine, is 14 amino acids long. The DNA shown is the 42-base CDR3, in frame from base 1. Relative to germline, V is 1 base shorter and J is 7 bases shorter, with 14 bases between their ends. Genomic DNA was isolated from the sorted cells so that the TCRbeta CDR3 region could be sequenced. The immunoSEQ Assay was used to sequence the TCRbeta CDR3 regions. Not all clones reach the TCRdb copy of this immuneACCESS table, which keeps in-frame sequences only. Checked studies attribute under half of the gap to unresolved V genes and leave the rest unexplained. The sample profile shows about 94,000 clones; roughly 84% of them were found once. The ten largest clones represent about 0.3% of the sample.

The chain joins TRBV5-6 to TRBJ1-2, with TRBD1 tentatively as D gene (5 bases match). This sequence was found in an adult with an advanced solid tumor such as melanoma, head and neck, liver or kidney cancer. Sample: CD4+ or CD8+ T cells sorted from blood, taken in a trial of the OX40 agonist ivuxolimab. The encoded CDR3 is CASSLSRRGSGYTF. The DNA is TGTGCCAGCAGCTTGTCCCGACGGGGGTCTGGCTACACCTTC.